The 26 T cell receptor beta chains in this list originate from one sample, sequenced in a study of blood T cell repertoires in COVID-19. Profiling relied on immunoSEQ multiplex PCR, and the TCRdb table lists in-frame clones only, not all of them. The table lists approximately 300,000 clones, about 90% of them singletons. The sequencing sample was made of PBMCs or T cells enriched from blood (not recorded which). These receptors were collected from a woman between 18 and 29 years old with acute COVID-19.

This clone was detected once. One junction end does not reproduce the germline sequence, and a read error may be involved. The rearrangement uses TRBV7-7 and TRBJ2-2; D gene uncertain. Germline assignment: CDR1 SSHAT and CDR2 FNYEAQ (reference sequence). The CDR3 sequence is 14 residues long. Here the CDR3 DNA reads TGTGCTAGCAGCTTAGTACAGAACACCGGGGAGCTGTTTTTT. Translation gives CASSLVQNTGELFF.

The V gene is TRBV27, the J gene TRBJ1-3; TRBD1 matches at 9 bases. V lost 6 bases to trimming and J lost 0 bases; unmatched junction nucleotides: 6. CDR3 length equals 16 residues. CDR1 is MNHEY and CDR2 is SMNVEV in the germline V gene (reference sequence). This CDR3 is CASRGTGSLSGNTIYF. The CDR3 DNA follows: TGTGCCAGCAGGGGGACAGGGTCCCTCTCTGGAAACACCATATATTTT.

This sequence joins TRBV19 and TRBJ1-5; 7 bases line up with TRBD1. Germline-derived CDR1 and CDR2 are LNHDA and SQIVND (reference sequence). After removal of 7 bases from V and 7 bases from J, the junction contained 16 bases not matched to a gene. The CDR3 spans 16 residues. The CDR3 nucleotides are TGTGCCAGTACCATATGGACAGGATACGGGACGCAGCCCCAGCATTTT. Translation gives CASTIWTGYGTQPQHF.

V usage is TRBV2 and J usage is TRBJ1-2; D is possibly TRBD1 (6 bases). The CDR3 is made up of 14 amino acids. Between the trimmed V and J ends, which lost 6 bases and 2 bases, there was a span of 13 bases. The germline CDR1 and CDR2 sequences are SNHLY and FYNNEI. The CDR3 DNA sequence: TGTGCCAGCAGCCACAGGGCCCCGAACTATGGCTACACCTTC. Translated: CASSHRAPNYGYTF.

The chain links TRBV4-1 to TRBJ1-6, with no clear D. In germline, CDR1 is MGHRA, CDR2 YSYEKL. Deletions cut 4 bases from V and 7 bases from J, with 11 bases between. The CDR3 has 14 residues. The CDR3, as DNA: TGCGCCAGCAGCCGCGTGCTCCCCAATTCACCCCTCCACTTT. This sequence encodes CASSRVLPNSPLHF.

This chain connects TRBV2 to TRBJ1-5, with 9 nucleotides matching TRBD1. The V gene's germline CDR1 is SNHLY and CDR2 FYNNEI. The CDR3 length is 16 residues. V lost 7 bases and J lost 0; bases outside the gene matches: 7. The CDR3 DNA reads TGTGCCAGCACCCGGACAGGGGTCTATAGCAATCAGCCCCAGCATTTT. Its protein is CASTRTGVYSNQPQHF.

The CDR3 spells CASTISGNTIYF. CDR3 nucleotides: TGTGCCAGCACCATCTCTGGAAACACCATATATTTT. V is TRBV11-2 and J is TRBJ1-3; no clear D. Trimming removed 7 bases at V and 0 bases at J, with 4 bases between. There are 12 residues in the CDR3. Germline CDR1 is SGHAT and CDR2 is FQNNGV.

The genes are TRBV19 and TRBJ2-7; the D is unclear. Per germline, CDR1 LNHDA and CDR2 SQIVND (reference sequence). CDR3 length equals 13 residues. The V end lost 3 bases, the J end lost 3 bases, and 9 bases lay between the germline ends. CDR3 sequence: CASSIKTNYEQYF. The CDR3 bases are TGTGCCAGTAGTATTAAGACAAACTACGAGCAGTACTTC.

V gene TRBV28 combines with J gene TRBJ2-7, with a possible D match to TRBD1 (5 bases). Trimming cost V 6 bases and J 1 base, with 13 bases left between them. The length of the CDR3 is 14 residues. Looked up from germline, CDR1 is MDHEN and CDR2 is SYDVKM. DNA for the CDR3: TGTGCCAGCAGATGGACAACTGGTTCCTACGAGCAGTACTTC. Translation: CASRWTTGSYEQYF.

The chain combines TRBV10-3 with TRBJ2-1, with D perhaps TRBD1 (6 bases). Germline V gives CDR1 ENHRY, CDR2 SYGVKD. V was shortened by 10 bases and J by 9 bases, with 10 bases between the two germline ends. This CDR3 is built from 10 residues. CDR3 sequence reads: CASGQSEQFF. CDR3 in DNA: TGTGCCAGCGGACAGAGTGAGCAGTTCTTC.

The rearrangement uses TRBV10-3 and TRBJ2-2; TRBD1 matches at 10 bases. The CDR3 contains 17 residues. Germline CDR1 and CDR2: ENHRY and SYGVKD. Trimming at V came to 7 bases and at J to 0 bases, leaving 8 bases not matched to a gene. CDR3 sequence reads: CAITSEGQGTNTGELFF. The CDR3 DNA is TGTGCCATCACCTCTGAGGGACAGGGGACGAACACCGGGGAGCTGTTTTTT.

CDR3 bases: TGTGCCAGTAGTATCGACCGGACAGGGATGAGCAATCAGCCCCAGCATTTT. Translation gives CASSIDRTGMSNQPQHF. V and J are TRBV19 and TRBJ1-5; TRBD1 aligns across 8 bases. V lost 3 bases and J lost 1; bases outside the gene matches: 8. The CDR3 runs to 17 residues. Germline CDR1 reads LNHDA; CDR2 reads SQIVND (reference sequence).

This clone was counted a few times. This chain's CDR3 is CASSLGGDPFRGYTF. The CDR3 coding sequence is TGTGCCAGCAGCTTGGGGGGCGACCCTTTTCGTGGCTACACCTTC. The chain is built from TRBV5-5 and TRBJ1-2, with D possibly matching TRBD1 (5 bases). CDR1 is SGHKS and CDR2 is YYEKEE in the germline V gene (reference sequence). V lost 0 bases to trimming and J lost 7 bases, with 16 bases between them. This CDR3 is 15 amino acids long.

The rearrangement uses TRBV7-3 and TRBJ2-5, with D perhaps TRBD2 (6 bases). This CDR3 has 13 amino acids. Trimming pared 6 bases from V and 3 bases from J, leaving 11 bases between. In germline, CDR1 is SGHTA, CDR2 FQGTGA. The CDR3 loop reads CASSFGGEETQYF. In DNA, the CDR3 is TGTGCCAGCAGTTTCGGGGGAGAAGAGACCCAGTACTTC.

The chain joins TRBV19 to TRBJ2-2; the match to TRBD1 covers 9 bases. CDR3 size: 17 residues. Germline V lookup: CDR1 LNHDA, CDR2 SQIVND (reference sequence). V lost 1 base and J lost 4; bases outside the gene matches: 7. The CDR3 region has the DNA TGTGCCAGTAGTATAGCAAGTGGACAGGGGTCCACCGGGGAGCTGTTTTTT. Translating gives CASSIASGQGSTGELFF. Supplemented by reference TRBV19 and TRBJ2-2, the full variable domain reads DGGITQSPKYLFRKEGQNVTLSCEQNLNHDAMYWYRQDPGQGLRLIYYSQIVNDFQKGDIAEGYSVSREKKESFPLTVTSAQKNPTAFYLCASSIASGQGSTGELFFGEGSRLTVL.

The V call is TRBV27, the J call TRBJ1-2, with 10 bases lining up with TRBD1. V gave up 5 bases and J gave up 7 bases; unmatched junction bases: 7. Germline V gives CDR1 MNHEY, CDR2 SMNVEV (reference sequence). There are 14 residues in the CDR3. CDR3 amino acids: CASSVRQGASGYTF. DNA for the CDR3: TGTGCCAGCAGTGTCCGACAGGGGGCGAGTGGCTACACCTTC.

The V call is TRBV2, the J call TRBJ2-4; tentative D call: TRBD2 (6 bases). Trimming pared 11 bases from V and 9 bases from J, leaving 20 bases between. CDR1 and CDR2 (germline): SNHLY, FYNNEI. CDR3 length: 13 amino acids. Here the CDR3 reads CAAQGLYMGIQYF. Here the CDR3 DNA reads TGTGCCGCCCAGGGACTCTACATGGGCATTCAGTACTTC.

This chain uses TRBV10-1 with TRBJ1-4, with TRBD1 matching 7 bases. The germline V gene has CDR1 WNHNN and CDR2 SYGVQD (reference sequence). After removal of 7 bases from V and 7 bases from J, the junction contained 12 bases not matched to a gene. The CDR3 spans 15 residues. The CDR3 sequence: CASTQGGRAAEKLFF. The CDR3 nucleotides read TGCGCCAGCACTCAGGGGGGTAGGGCGGCTGAAAAACTGTTTTTT.

Here the CDR3 DNA reads TGTGCCAGCAGCTTCGGTTCGAACACTGAAGCTTTCTTT. Encoded protein: CASSFGSNTEAFF. V and J are TRBV7-9 and TRBJ1-1; D is uncertain. V lost 3 bases and J 1 base, leaving 6 bases between the germline ends. The CDR3 extends over 13 amino acids. Germline-derived CDR1 and CDR2 are SEHNR and FQNEAQ (reference sequence).

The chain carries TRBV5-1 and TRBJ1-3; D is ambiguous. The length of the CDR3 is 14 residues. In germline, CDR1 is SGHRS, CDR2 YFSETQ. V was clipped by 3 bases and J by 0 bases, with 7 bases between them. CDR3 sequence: CASSSRSSGNTIYF. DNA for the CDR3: TGCGCCAGCAGCTCGCGATCCTCTGGAAACACCATATATTTT.

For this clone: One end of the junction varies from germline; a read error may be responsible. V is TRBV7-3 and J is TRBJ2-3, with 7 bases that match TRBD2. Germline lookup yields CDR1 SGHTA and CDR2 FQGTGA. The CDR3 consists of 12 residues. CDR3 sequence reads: CASSSERDKQYF. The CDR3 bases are TGTGCCAGCAGCTCGGAGCGGGATAAGCAGTATTTT.

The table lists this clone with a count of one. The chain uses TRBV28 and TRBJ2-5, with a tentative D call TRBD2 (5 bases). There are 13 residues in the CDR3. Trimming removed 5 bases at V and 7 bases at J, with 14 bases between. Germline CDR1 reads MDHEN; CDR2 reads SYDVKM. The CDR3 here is CASSPSRGLTQYF. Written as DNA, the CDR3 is TGTGCCAGCAGTCCGTCCAGAGGGCTGACCCAGTACTTC.

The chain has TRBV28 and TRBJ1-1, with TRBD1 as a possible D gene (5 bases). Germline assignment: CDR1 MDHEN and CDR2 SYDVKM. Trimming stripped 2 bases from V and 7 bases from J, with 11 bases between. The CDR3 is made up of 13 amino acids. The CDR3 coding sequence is TGTGCCAGCAGTTTAGGCAGGGTCAGTGAAGCTTTCTTT. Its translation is CASSLGRVSEAFF.

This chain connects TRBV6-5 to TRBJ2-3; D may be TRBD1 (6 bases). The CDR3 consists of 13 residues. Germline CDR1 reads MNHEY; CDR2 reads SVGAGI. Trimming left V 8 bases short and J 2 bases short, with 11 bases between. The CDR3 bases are TGTGCCAGCGGAACAGGGATCACAGATACGCAGTATTTT. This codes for CASGTGITDTQYF.

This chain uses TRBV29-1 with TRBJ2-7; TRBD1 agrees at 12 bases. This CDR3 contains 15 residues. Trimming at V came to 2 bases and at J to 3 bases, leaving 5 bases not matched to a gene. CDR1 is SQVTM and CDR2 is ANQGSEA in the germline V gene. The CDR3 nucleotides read TGCAGCGTTGAATTGGGACAGGGGGCGATCTACGAGCAGTACTTC. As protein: CSVELGQGAIYEQYF.

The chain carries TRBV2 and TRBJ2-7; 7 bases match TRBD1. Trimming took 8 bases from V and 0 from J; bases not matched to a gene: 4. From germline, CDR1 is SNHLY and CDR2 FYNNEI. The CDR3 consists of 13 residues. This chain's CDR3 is CASGDSSSYEQYF. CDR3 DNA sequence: TGTGCCAGCGGGGACAGTAGCTCCTACGAGCAGTACTTC.